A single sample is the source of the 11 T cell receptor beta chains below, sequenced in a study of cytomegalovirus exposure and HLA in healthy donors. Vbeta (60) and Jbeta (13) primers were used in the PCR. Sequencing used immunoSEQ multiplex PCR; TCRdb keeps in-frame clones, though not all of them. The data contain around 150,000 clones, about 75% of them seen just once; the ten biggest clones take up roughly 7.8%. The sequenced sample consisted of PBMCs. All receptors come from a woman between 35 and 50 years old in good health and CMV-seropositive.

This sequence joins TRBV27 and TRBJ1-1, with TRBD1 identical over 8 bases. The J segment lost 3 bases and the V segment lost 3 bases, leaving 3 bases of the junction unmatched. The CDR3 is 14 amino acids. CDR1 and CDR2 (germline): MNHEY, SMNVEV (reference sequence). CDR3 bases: TGTGCCAGCAGTTTCAGGGGGCGGGACACTGAAGCTTTCTTT. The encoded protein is CASSFRGRDTEAFF.

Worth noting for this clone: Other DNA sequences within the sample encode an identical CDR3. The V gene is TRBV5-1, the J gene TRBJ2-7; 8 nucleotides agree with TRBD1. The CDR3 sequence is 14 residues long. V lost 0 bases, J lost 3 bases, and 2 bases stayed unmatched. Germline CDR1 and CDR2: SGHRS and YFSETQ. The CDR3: CASSLGTGHYEQYF. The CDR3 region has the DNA TGCGCCAGCAGCTTGGGGACAGGGCACTACGAGCAGTACTTC.

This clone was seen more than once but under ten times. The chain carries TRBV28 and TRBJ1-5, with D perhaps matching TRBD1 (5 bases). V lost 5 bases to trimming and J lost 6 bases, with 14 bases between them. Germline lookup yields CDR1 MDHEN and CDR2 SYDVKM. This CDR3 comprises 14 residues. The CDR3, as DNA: TGTGCCAGCAGTCCCTCGCAGGGAACTCAGCCCCAGCATTTT. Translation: CASSPSQGTQPQHF.

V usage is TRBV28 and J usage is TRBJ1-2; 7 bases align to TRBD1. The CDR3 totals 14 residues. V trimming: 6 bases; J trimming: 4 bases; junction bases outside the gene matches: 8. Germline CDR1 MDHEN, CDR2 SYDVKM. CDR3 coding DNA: TGTGCCAGCAGGGACCGGGACAGCAGCTATGGCTACACCTTC. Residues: CASRDRDSSYGYTF.

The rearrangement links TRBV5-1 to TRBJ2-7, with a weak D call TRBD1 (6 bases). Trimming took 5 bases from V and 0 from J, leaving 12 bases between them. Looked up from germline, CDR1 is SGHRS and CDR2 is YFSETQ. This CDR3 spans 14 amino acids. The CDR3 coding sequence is TGCGCCAGCAGTCCAGGACAGAGCTCCTACGAGCAGTACTTC. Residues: CASSPGQSSYEQYF.

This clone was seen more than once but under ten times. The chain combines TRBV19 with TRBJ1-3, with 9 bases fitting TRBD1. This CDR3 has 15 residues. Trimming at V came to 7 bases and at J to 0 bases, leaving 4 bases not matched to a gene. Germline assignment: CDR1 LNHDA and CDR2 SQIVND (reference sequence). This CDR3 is CASTEQGASGNTIYF. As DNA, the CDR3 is TGTGCCAGTACCGAACAGGGGGCCTCTGGAAACACCATATATTTT.

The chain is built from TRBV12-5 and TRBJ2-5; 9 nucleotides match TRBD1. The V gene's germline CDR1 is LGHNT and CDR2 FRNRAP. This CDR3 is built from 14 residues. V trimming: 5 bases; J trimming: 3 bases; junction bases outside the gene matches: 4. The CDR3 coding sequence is TGTGCTAGTGGTCCGGGACAGGGTAAAGAGACCCAGTACTTC. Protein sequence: CASGPGQGKETQYF.

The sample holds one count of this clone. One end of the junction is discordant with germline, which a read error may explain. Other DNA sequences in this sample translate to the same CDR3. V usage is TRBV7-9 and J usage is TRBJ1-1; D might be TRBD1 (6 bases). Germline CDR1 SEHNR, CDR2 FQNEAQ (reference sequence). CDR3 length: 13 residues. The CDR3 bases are TGCGCCAGCAAGGGGGGGGAGAACACTGAAGCTTTCTTT. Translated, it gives CASKGGENTEAFF.

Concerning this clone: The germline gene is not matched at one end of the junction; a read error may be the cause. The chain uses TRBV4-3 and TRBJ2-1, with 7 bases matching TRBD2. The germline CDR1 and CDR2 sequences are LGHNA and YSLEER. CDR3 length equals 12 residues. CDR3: CASSRSSAGRVF. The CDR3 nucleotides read TGCGCCAGCAGCCGAAGTTCAGCGGGAAGGGTCTTC.

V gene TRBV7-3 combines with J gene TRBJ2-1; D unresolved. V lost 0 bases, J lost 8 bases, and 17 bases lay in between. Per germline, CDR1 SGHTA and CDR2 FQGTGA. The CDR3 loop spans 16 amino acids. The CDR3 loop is CASSLTGYPLSDEQFF. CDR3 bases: TGTGCCAGCAGCTTAACGGGCTACCCCCTATCCGATGAGCAGTTCTTC. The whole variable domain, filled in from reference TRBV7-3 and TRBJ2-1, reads GAGVSQTPSNKVTEKGKYVELRCDPISGHTALYWYRQSLGQGPEFLIYFQGTGAADDSGLPNDRFFAVRPEGSVSTLKIQRTERGDSAVYLCASSLTGYPLSDEQFFGPGTRLTVL.

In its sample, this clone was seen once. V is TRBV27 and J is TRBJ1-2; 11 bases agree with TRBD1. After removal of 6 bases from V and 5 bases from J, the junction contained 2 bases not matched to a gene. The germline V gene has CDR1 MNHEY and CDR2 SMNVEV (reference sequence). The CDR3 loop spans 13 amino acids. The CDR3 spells CASRDRGRYGYTF. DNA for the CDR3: TGTGCCAGCAGGGACAGGGGGCGGTATGGCTACACCTTC.